This record looks at one TCR beta chain sequence and its context. Between the trimmed V and J ends, which lost 0 bases and 4 bases, there was a span of 13 bases. Germline CDR1 and CDR2: LNHNV and YYDKDF (reference sequence). The CDR3 is 16 amino acids. Sequencing of TCR beta covered CD8+ and CD4+ T cells obtained from blood. These data belong to a study of CD8 T cells in Susac syndrome. Background on the study: Of the sequenced Susac syndrome patients, 5 or 6 had active disease and eight or nine were in remission.

RNA totalling roughly 0.45 to 1 ug underwent reverse transcription with random hexamers. The CDR3 of TCR beta was amplified by immunoSEQ multiplex PCR across 54 Vbeta and 13 Jbeta. From the immunoSEQ multiplex PCR reads, TCRdb called clonotypes with MiXCR, one entry per CDR3 protein. The table records 170,000 or so distinct CDR3 sequences, roughly 94% of them present only once. The chain links TRBV15 to TRBJ1-5; weak D call: TRBD1 (6 bases). Specimen: CD4+ T cells from PBMCs. The source is a human donor with Susac syndrome. Here the CDR3 DNA reads TGTGCCACCAGCAGAGATCTTGCAGGGGCGAATCAGCCCCAGCATTTT. It encodes CATSRDLAGANQPQHF.